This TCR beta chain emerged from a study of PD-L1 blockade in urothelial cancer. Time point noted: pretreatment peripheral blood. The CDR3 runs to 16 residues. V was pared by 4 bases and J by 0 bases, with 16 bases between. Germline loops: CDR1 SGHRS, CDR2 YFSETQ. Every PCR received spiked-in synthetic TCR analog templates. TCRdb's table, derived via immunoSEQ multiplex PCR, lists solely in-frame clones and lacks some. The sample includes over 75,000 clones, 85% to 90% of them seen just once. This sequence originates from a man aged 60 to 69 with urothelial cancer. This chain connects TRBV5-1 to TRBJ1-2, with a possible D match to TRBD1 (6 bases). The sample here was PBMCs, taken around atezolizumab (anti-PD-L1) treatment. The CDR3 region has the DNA TGCGCCAGCAGCGATTTTAGGGACACATCTAACTATGGCTACACCTTC. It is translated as CASSDFRDTSNYGYTF.